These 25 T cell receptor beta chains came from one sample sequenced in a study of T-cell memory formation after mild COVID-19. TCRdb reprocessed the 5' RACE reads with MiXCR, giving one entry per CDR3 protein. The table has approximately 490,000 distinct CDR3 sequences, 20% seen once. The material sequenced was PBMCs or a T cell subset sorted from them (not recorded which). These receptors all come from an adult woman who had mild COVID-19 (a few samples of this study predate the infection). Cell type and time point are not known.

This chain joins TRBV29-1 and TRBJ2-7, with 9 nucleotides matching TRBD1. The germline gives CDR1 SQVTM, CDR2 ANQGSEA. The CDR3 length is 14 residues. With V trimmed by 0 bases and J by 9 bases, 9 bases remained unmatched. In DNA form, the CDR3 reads TGCAGCGTTGAAGATCAGGGACAGGGTAGCACGCAGTACTTC. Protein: CSVEDQGQGSTQYF.

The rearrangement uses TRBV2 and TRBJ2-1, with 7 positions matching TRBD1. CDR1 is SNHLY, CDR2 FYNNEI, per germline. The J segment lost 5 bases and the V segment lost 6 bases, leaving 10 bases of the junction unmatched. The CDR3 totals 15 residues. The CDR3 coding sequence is TGTGCCAGCAGCCTACAGGGGTCGGGAAACAATGAGCAGTTCTTC. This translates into CASSLQGSGNNEQFF.

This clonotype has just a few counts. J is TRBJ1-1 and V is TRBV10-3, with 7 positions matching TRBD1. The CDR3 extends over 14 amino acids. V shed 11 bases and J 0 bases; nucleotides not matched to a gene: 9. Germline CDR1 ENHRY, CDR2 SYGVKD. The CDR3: CASRQGGMNTEAFF. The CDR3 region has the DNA TGTGCCTCCCGACAGGGAGGGATGAACACTGAAGCTTTCTTT.

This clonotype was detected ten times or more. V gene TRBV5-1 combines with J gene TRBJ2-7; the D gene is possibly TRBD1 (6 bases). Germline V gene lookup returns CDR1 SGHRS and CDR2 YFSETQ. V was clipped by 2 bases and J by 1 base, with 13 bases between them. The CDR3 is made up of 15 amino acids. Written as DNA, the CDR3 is TGCGCCAGCAGCTTATCCGGGACAAGTTCCTACGAGCAGTACTTC. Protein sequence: CASSLSGTSSYEQYF.

Written as DNA, the CDR3 is TGTGCCAGCAGCTTTCTGCCAGAGGAGAACACTGAAGCTTTCTTT. This codes for CASSFLPEENTEAFF. V usage is TRBV7-9 and J usage is TRBJ1-1, with D uncertain. V lost 3 bases and J lost 1, with 12 bases in between. The CDR3 has 15 residues. Germline CDR1 reads SEHNR; CDR2 reads FQNEAQ (reference sequence). The full variable domain, rest sourced from reference TRBV7-9 and TRBJ1-1, is DTGVSQNPRHKITKRGQNVTFRCDPISEHNRLYWYRQTLGQGPEFLTYFQNEAQLEKSRLLSDRFSAERPKGSFSTLEIQRTEQGDSAMYLCASSFLPEENTEAFFGQGTRLTVV.

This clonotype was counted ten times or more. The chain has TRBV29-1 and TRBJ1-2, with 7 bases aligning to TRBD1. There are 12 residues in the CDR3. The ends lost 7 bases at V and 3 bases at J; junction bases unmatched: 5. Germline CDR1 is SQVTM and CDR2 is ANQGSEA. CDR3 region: CSAEDRDYGYTF. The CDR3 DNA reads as TGCAGCGCCGAAGACAGGGACTATGGCTACACCTTC.

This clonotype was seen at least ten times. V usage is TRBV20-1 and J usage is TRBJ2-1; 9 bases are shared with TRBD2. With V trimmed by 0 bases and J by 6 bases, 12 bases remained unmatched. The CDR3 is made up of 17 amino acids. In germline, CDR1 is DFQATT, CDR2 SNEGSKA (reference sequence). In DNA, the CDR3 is TGCAGTGCTAGAGAAATTGACTCTGTAGCGGGAGTCAATGAGCAGTTCTTC. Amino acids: CSAREIDSVAGVNEQFF.

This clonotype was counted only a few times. The CDR3 DNA reads TGTGCCAGCAGCTCGACCGGGACTAGGCCCACAGATACGCAGTATTTT. Its translation is CASSSTGTRPTDTQYF. The rearrangement uses TRBV7-3 and TRBJ2-3, with 8 bases lining up with TRBD2. Per germline, CDR1 SGHTA and CDR2 FQGTGA. V shed 4 bases and J 2 bases; nucleotides not matched to a gene: 8. This CDR3 is built from 16 residues.

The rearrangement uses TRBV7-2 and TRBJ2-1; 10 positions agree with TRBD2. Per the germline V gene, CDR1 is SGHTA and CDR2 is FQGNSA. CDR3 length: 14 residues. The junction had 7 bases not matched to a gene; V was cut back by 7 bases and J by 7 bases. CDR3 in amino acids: CASTTSGVMNEQFF. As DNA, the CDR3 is TGTGCCAGCACAACTAGCGGGGTAATGAATGAGCAGTTCTTC. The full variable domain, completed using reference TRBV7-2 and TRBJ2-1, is GAGVSQSPSNKVTEKGKDVELRCDPISGHTALYWYRQSLGQGLEFLIYFQGNSAPDKSGLPSDRFSAERTGGSVSTLTIQRTQQEDSAVYLCASTTSGVMNEQFFGPGTRLTVL.

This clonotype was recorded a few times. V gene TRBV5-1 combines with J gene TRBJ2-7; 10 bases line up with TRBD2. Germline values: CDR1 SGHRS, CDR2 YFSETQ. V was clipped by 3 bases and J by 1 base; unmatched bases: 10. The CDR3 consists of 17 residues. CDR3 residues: CASSWEAGGPESYEQYF. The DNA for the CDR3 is TGCGCCAGCAGCTGGGAAGCGGGGGGGCCGGAATCCTACGAGCAGTACTTC.

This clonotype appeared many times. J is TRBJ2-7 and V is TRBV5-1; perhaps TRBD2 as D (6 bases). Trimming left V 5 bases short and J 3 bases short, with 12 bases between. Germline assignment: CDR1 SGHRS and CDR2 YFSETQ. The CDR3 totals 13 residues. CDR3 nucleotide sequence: TGCGCCAGCAGTAGAGGAGGGGACTACGAGCAGTACTTC. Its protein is CASSRGGDYEQYF.

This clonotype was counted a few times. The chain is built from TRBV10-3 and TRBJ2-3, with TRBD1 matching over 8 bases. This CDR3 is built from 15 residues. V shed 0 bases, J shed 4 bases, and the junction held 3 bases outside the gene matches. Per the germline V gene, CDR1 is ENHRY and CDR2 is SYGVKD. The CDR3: CAISESDRGPDTQYF. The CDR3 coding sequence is TGTGCCATCAGTGAGTCAGACAGGGGCCCAGATACGCAGTATTTT.

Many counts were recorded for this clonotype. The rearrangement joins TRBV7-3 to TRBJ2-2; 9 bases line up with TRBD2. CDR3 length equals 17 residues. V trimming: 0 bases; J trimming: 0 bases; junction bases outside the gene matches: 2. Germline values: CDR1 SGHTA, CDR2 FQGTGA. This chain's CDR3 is CASSLTPSGANTGELFF. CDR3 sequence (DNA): TGTGCCAGCAGCTTAACCCCTAGCGGGGCGAACACCGGGGAGCTGTTTTTT.

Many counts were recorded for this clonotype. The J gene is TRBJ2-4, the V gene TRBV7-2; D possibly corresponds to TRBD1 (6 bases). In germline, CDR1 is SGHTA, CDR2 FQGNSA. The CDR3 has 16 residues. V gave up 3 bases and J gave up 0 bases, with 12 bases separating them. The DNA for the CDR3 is TGTGCCAGCAGCTTTTCAGGGGTACTAGCCAAAAACATTCAGTACTTC. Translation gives CASSFSGVLAKNIQYF.

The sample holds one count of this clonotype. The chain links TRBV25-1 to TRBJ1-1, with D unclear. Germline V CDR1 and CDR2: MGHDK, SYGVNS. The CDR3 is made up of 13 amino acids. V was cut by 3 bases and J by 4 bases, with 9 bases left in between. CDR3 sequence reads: CASSDFDITEAFF. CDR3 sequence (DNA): TGTGCCAGCAGTGATTTCGATATCACTGAAGCTTTCTTT.

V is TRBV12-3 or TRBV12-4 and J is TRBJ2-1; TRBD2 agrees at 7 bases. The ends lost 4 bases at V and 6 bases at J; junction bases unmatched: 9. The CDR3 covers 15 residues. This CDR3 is CASSSSQGLLNEQFF. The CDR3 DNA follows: TGTGCCAGCAGTTCTTCCCAGGGACTACTCAATGAGCAGTTCTTC.

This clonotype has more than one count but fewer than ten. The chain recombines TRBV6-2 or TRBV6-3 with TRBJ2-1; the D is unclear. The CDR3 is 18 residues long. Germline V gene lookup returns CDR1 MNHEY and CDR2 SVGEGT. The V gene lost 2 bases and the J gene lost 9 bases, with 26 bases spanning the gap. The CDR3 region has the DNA TGTGCCAGCAGTTACAATAGTTGGGTCAAACTGCCCCAGCCTGAGCAGTTCTTC. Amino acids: CASSYNSWVKLPQPEQFF.

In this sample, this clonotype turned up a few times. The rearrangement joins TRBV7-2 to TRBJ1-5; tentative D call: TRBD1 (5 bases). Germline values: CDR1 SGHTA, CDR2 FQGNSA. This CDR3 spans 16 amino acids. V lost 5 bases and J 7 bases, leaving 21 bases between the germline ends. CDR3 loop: CASSLRGGAGSQPQHF. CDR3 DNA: TGTGCCAGCAGCCTTAGGGGTGGGGCAGGGAGCCAGCCCCAGCATTTT.

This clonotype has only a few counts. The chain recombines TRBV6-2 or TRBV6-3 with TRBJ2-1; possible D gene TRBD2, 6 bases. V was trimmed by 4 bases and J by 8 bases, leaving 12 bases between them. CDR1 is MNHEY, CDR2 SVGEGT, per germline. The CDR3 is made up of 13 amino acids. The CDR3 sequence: CASSWGTDHEQFF. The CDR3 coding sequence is TGTGCCAGCAGTTGGGGGACTGACCATGAGCAGTTCTTC.

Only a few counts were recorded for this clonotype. CDR3: CASSQASGGLAGMGTDTQYF. The CDR3 DNA sequence: TGCGCCAGCAGCCAAGCAAGCGGCGGACTAGCGGGAATGGGCACAGATACGCAGTATTTT. The J gene is TRBJ2-3, the V gene TRBV4-1; 12 bases are a match to TRBD2. The germline V gene encodes CDR1 MGHRA and CDR2 YSYEKL. The CDR3 loop spans 20 amino acids. With 1 base clipped from V and 1 base from J, the junction kept 12 bases outside the gene matches.

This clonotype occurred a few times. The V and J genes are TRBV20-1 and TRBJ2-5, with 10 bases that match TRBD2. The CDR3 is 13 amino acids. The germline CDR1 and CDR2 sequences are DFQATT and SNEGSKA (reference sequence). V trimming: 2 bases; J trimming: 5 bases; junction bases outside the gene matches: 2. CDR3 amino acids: CSARPSGSETQYF. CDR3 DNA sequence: TGCAGTGCTAGACCTAGCGGGAGTGAGACCCAGTACTTC.

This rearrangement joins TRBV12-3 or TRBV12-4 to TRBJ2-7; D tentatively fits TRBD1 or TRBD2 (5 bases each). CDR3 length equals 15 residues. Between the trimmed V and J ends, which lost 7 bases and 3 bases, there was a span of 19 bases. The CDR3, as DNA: TGTGCCAGCAAGACCGGGGACGCCTTGGGCTACGAGCAGTACTTC. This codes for CASKTGDALGYEQYF.

The CDR3 reads CASSVEGTGGNTIYF. In DNA form, the CDR3 reads TGTGCCAGCAGCGTAGAAGGGACAGGGGGAAACACCATATATTTT. The chain carries TRBV9 and TRBJ1-3, with 9 bases aligning to TRBD1. The trim removed 0 bases at V and 4 bases at J, leaving 2 bases unmatched. This CDR3 contains 15 residues. Germline values: CDR1 SGDLS, CDR2 YYNGEE.

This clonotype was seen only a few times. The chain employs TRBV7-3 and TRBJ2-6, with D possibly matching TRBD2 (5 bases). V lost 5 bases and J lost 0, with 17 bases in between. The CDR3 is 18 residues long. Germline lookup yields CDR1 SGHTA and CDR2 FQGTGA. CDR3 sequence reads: CASSRGPAPHSGANVLTF. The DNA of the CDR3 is TGTGCCAGCAGCCGAGGGCCGGCCCCTCACTCTGGGGCCAACGTCCTGACTTTC.

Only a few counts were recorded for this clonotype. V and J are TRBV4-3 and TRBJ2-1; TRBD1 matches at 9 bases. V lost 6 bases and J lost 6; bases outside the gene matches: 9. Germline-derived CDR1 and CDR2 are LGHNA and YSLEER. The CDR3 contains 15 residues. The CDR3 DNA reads TGCGCCAGCAGTCCGACAGGGGGTAACTTCAATGAGCAGTTCTTC. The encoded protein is CASSPTGGNFNEQFF.